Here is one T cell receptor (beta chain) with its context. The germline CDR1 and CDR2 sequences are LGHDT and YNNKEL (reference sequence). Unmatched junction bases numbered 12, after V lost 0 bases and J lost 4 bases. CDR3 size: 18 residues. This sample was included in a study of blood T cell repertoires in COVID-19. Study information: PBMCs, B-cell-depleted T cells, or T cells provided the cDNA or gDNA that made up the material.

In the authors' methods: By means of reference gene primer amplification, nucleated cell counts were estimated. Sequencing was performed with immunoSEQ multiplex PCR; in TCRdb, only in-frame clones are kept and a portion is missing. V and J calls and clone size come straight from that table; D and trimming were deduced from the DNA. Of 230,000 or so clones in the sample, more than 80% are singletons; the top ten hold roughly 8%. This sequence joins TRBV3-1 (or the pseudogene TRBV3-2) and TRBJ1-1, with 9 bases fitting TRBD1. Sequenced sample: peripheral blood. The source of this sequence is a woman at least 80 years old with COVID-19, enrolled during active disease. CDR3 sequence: CASSQDWGLGTGSTEAFF. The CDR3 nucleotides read TGTGCCAGCAGCCAAGATTGGGGCTTGGGGACAGGGTCCACTGAAGCTTTCTTT.